A selection of T cell receptor beta chains follows, all from one sample in a study of cytomegalovirus exposure and HLA in healthy donors. Generated by immunoSEQ multiplex PCR, the TCRdb table keeps only in-frame clones and is missing some. The sample comprises some 150,000 clones, 9.7% of which are singletons, and 1.5% to 2% rests with the top ten. Sequenced input: PBMCs. The receptors originated from a man between 50 and 59 years old in good health and CMV-seronegative. Both conserved end residues are part of each CDR3. Fields, in order: J gene, clone size, D gene, V gene, CDR3 DNA, CDR3 protein. D genes are given only for firm matches. Some rows mark clone size as missing; the rest say once, few, many or name a class of expanded clone.

J: TRBJ2-1
size: few
D: TRBD2
V: TRBV5-5
DNA: TGTGCCAGCACCCCAGGAAATGGGGCGGGGGGCCACAATGAGCAGTTCTTC
CDR3: CASTPGNGAGGHNEQFF

J: TRBJ2-5
size: few
D: -
V: TRBV5-1
DNA: TGCGCCAGCAGCTTGGCCGAGGGGGTAGAGGGCCAAGAGACCCAGTACTTC
CDR3: CASSLAEGVEGQETQYF

J: TRBJ2-5
size: few
D: -
V: TRBV7-8
DNA: TGTGCCAGCAGCTTAGCACACAGCCAAGAGACCCAGTACTTC
CDR3: CASSLAHSQETQYF

J: TRBJ2-2
size: -
D: -
V: TRBV2
DNA: TGTGCCACCTCCTTTAACCGACTGAACACCGGGGAGCTGTTTTTT
CDR3: CATSFNRLNTGELFF

J: TRBJ2-1
size: few
D: -
V: TRBV7-3
DNA: TGTGCCAGCAACTATTATGGTAGGGGATTCTCCTACAATGAGCAGTTCTTC
CDR3: CASNYYGRGFSYNEQFF

J: TRBJ1-1
size: -
D: -
V: TRBV12-2
DNA: TGTGCAAGTCGCTTAGGCAGGGATTCTGAAGCTTTCTTT
CDR3: CASRLGRDSEAFF

J: TRBJ1-6
size: -
D: -
V: TRBV5-6
DNA: TGTGCCAGCAGCTTCCAGGTGACACAAAATTCACCCCTCCACTTT
CDR3: CASSFQVTQNSPLHF

J: TRBJ2-3
size: few
D: -
V: TRBV7-6
DNA: TGTGCCAGCAGCTTATATAGACAAACCACAGATACGCAGTATTTT
CDR3: CASSLYRQTTDTQYF

J: TRBJ2-3
size: -
D: TRBD2
V: TRBV7-8
DNA: TGTGCCAGCAGCCCGACTAGCGGGGTAACAGATACGCAGTATTTT
CDR3: CASSPTSGVTDTQYF

J: TRBJ2-1
size: few
D: TRBD2
V: TRBV29-1
DNA: TGCAGCGTTGAAATATCGGCGGGAGGGCCTAGAAAGCAGTTCTTC
CDR3: CSVEISAGGPRKQFF

J: TRBJ1-2
size: -
D: -
V: TRBV19
DNA: TGTGCCAGTATGGACAGCAACTATGGCTACACCTTC
CDR3: CASMDSNYGYTF

J: TRBJ1-4
size: few
D: TRBD1
V: TRBV6-5
DNA: TGTGCCACCAGGCGGGACAGAGGCGAAAAACTGTTTTTT
CDR3: CATRRDRGEKLFF

J: TRBJ1-1
size: few
D: -
V: TRBV5-1
DNA: TGCGCCAGCAGCGACACAGGGAGCAAGAACACTGAAGCTTTCTTT
CDR3: CASSDTGSKNTEAFF

J: TRBJ1-4
size: few
D: TRBD1
V: TRBV6-1
DNA: TGTGCCAGCAGTGAATTAGACAGGGGCGGTGGGAAACTGTTTTTT
CDR3: CASSELDRGGGKLFF

J: TRBJ1-2
size: few
D: -
V: TRBV11-3
DNA: TGTGCCAGCAGCTTAACCAGGCACTATGGCTACACCTTC
CDR3: CASSLTRHYGYTF

J: TRBJ2-3
size: -
D: -
V: TRBV27
DNA: TGTGCCAGCAGTTTAGCCCCAGGCCTCACAGATACGCAGTATTTT
CDR3: CASSLAPGLTDTQYF

J: TRBJ2-3
size: few
D: TRBD2
V: TRBV30
DNA: TGTGCCTGGAGTGTACGCGGGGGGGGCACAGATACGCAGTATTTT
CDR3: CAWSVRGGGTDTQYF

J: TRBJ1-5
size: -
D: TRBD1
V: TRBV6-1
DNA: TGTGCCAGCAGACTAGGGGGCCATCAGCCCCAGCATTTT
CDR3: CASRLGGHQPQHF

J: TRBJ2-7
size: -
D: -
V: TRBV30
DNA: TGTGCCTGGAGGGAAAAGGGGAGGACCTACGAGCAGTACTTC
CDR3: CAWREKGRTYEQYF

J: TRBJ1-3
size: -
D: -
V: TRBV10-2
DNA: TGCGCCAGCAGTGTTTCGGGAGGCTCTGGAAACACCATATATTTT
CDR3: CASSVSGGSGNTIYF

J: TRBJ1-5
size: few
D: -
V: TRBV27
DNA: TGTGCCAGCAGTTTCTACCAATGGGGGGACCAACGGCCCCAGCATTTT
CDR3: CASSFYQWGDQRPQHF

J: TRBJ1-6
size: -
D: -
V: TRBV11-3
DNA: TGTGCCAGCAGCTCGTCCGGGTCACCCCTCCACTTT
CDR3: CASSSSGSPLHF

J: TRBJ2-2
size: -
D: TRBD1
V: TRBV9
DNA: TGTGCCAGCAGCGTACAGGGGGCGGACACCGGGGAGCTGTTTTTT
CDR3: CASSVQGADTGELFF

J: TRBJ2-7
size: -
D: TRBD1
V: TRBV27
DNA: TGTGCCAGCAGTGACCAGACAGGGAAAAGTGGCTACGAGCAGTACTTC
CDR3: CASSDQTGKSGYEQYF

J: TRBJ2-7
size: -
D: -
V: TRBV28
DNA: TGTGCCAGCACGGCAGGGCTCTACGAGCAGTACTTC
CDR3: CASTAGLYEQYF

J: TRBJ2-7
size: -
D: -
V: TRBV2
DNA: TGTGCCAGCTGGGGGCAGGACGAGCAGTACTTC
CDR3: CASWGQDEQYF

J: TRBJ1-1
size: -
D: TRBD1
V: TRBV6-5
DNA: TGTGCCAGCAGCCGGGACAGGAGAGAGAACACTGAAGCTTTCTTT
CDR3: CASSRDRRENTEAFF

J: TRBJ1-5
size: -
D: TRBD1
V: TRBV19
DNA: TGTGCCAGTAGCGGGACAGGGAATCAGCCCCAGCATTTT
CDR3: CASSGTGNQPQHF

J: TRBJ2-7
size: -
D: -
V: TRBV19
DNA: TGTGCCAGTAGTATAGTACCAGCGGACTCCTACGAGCAGTACTTC
CDR3: CASSIVPADSYEQYF

J: TRBJ2-3
size: -
D: -
V: TRBV6-5
DNA: TGTGCCAGCAGTTACACACGGGGAGATACGCAGTATTTT
CDR3: CASSYTRGDTQYF

J: TRBJ1-2
size: -
D: -
V: TRBV5-4
DNA: TGTGCCAGCAGCTTTCGGTCGAGTAACTATGGCTACACCTTC
CDR3: CASSFRSSNYGYTF

J: TRBJ2-5
size: few
D: TRBD2
V: TRBV7-8
DNA: TGTGCCAGCAGACGAATACTAGCGGGGGTATCCCAAGAGACCCAGTACTTC
CDR3: CASRRILAGVSQETQYF

J: TRBJ2-3
size: few
D: -
V: TRBV5-1
DNA: TGCGCCAGCAGCCTGGACTCCATCAATACGCAGTATTTT
CDR3: CASSLDSINTQYF

J: TRBJ1-2
size: -
D: TRBD1
V: TRBV5-4
DNA: TGTGCCAGCAGCTCAGACAGGGCCGGTGGATTGGACTATGGCTACACCTTC
CDR3: CASSSDRAGGLDYGYTF

J: TRBJ1-4
size: -
D: TRBD1
V: TRBV7-2
DNA: TGTGCCAGCAGCTTTCGGAGGGGGCGACGGGGGGAAAAACTGTTTTTT
CDR3: CASSFRRGRRGEKLFF

J: TRBJ1-6
size: few
D: TRBD1
V: TRBV2
DNA: TGCGCCAGCAGTGAGGGACAGGGGTATTCACCCCTCCACTTT
CDR3: CASSEGQGYSPLHF

J: TRBJ2-5
size: few
D: -
V: TRBV6-6
DNA: TGTGCCAGCAGTTACTCAGGAGGGACAGAACAAGAGACCCAGTACTTC
CDR3: CASSYSGGTEQETQYF

J: TRBJ1-2
size: few
D: -
V: TRBV6-5
DNA: TGTGCCACCGGTGGAGGCCCCCGCCTTTATGGCTACACCTTC
CDR3: CATGGGPRLYGYTF

J: TRBJ1-1
size: few
D: TRBD1
V: TRBV19
DNA: TGTGCCAGTAGTACGGCAGGGGGCACTGAAGCTTTCTTT
CDR3: CASSTAGGTEAFF

J: TRBJ1-2
size: -
D: -
V: TRBV7-3
DNA: TGTGCCAGCAGCTTAATTTCGGGGGATGGCTACACCTTC
CDR3: CASSLISGDGYTF

J: TRBJ2-1
size: -
D: TRBD2
V: TRBV13
DNA: TGTGCCAGCAGCTTATTTGCGGGAGGAGGTCTCAATGAGCAGTTCTTC
CDR3: CASSLFAGGGLNEQFF

J: TRBJ2-3
size: -
D: TRBD2
V: TRBV6-1
DNA: TGTGCCAGCAGTGAAGGGGGTAGCGGGATCTCGGTGAATACGCAGTATTTT
CDR3: CASSEGGSGISVNTQYF

J: TRBJ2-7
size: -
D: -
V: TRBV28
DNA: TGTGCCAGCAGTCTGATTTCCGGGGAGCAGTACTTC
CDR3: CASSLISGEQYF

J: TRBJ1-4
size: -
D: -
V: TRBV27
DNA: TGTGCCAGCAGAGTGACAGTGGATGAAAAACTGTTTTTT
CDR3: CASRVTVDEKLFF

J: TRBJ1-5
size: -
D: -
V: TRBV29-1
DNA: TGCAGCGTTTCCTTGGGCAGCCCAACGGGGCAGCCCCAGCATTTT
CDR3: CSVSLGSPTGQPQHF

J: TRBJ2-1
size: -
D: TRBD2
V: TRBV5-6
DNA: TGTGCCAGCAGCTTGGGGGCGGGGGGGAGCTCCTACAATGAGCAGTTCTTC
CDR3: CASSLGAGGSSYNEQFF

J: TRBJ2-3
size: few
D: -
V: TRBV7-2
DNA: TGTGCCAGCAGCTTAGGGTCGCCCTTAGTTGATACGCAGTATTTT
CDR3: CASSLGSPLVDTQYF

J: TRBJ2-7
size: few
D: -
V: TRBV7-3
DNA: TGTGCCAGCAGCTTAGCAGGCGGACTATACGAGCAGTACTTC
CDR3: CASSLAGGLYEQYF

J: TRBJ2-1
size: -
D: TRBD2
V: TRBV7-2
DNA: TGTGCCAGCAGCTTAGCAGCGGGATCTGGCAATGAGCAGTTCTTC
CDR3: CASSLAAGSGNEQFF

J: TRBJ2-7
size: -
D: TRBD2
V: TRBV7-3
DNA: TGTGCCAGCAGCTTACCACTCGGACTAGCGGCCTCCTACGAGCAGTACTTC
CDR3: CASSLPLGLAASYEQYF